This T cell receptor beta chain came from a study of shared clonotypes between healthy human individuals. A note on this clone: Other nucleotide sequences in the sample specify the same CDR3.

The table came from immunoSEQ multiplex PCR; TCRdb's copy has only in-frame clones and leaves some out. This sample has roughly 2.4 million clones; approximately 95% occur once, and the top ten carry approximately 0.13%. Germline CDR1 reads KGHSH; CDR2 reads LQKENI. This CDR3 spans 16 amino acids. J gave up 4 bases and V 3 bases, and 3 bases lay outside the gene matches. The origin of this receptor is a man between 18 and 35 years old in good health. J is TRBJ2-3 and V is TRBV18, with 14 positions matching TRBD2. Material: naive CD4+ T cells sorted from blood. The subset: CD45RA+ positively selected. The CDR3 protein is CASSPGLAGAPDTQYF. CDR3 DNA sequence: TGTGCCAGCTCACCGGGACTAGCGGGGGCTCCAGATACGCAGTATTTT.